This T cell receptor beta chain was recovered during a study of T cell responses to AZD1222 COVID-19 vaccine. Across the whole study: Analyses pooled second doses at about 4 or about 12 weeks. Broader study findings: Clonal diversity was possibly underestimated; the donors were predominantly white British and more often female. All repertoire sampling was performed exclusively after the peak T cell response. Spike-specific TCR breadth and depth grew following two AZD1222 doses.

The CDR3 totals 12 residues. V was clipped by 5 bases and J by 3 bases, with 8 bases between them. CDR1 is SGHTA and CDR2 is FQGNSA in the germline V gene. Sequenced by immunoSEQ multiplex PCR; TCRdb stores in-frame clones only, minus some. The data contain about 120,000 clones, 80% to 90% of them singletons. On this clone itself: Its matching antigen is unknown.

The rearrangement joins TRBV7-2 to TRBJ2-7; D not certain. Sequences were derived from peripheral blood, sampled on day 0 of AZD1222 vaccination. This sequence originates from an adult in good health. CDR3 coding DNA: TGTGCCAGCAGCCTCCGCATCTACGAGCAGTACTTC. It is translated as CASSLRIYEQYF.